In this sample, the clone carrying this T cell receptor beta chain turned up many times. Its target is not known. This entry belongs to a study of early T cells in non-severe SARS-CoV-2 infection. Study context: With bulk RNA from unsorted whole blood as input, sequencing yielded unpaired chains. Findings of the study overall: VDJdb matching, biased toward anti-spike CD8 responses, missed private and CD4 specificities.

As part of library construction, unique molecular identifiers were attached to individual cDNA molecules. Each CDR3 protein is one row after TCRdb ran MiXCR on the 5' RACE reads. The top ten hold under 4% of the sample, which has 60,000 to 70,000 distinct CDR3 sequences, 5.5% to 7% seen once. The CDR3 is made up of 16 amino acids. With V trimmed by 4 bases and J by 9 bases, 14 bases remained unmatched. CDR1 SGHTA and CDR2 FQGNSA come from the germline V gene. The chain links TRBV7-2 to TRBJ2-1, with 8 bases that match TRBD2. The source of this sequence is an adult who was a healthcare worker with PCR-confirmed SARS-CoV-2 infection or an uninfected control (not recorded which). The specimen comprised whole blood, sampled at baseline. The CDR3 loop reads CASSSRSGGPLGEQFF. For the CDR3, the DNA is TGTGCCAGCAGCTCACGGTCGGGAGGGCCCCTTGGTGAGCAGTTCTTC.